The 20 T cell receptor beta chains given below trace back to one sample, sequenced in a study of vaccination effects on CD4 cells after COVID-19. The antigens of these receptors remain unknown. The repertoire was sequenced with immunoSEQ multiplex PCR; TCRdb's copy has only in-frame clones and lacks some. Of about 21,000 clones detected, more than 65% appear once; the ten largest clones hold approximately 26%. In the ViraFEST assay, antigen-specific CD4+ clonotypes were identified by expansion after peptide-pool stimulation. The authors isolated CD4+ T cells after ten to eleven days of culture. People in the vaccine group had not been infected with SARS-CoV-2 before, and their nucleocapsid antibodies were negative. Sequencing used CD4+ T cells from PBMCs cultured with HCoV-NL63 spike peptides, obtained before COVID-19 vaccination. These receptors were collected from a human donor who received a COVID-19 vaccine.

This clone has only one observation. V gene TRBV6-5 combines with J gene TRBJ1-1; D uncertain. The germline V gene has CDR1 MNHEY and CDR2 SVGAGI. CDR3 length equals 15 residues. V gave up 0 bases and J gave up 4 bases, with 12 bases separating them. The CDR3 sequence: CASSYSIGVATEAFF. The CDR3 nucleotides read TGTGCCAGCAGTTACTCGATCGGGGTGGCCACTGAAGCTTTCTTT.

This chain uses TRBV29-1 with TRBJ1-5; no definite D call. This CDR3 contains 14 residues. Germline V lookup: CDR1 SQVTM, CDR2 ANQGSEA. The V gene lost 4 bases and the J gene lost 0 bases, with 10 bases spanning the gap. The DNA for the CDR3 is TGCAGCGTTGTAACCCAGGATAGCAATCAGCCCCAGCATTTT. Translated: CSVVTQDSNQPQHF.

V and J are TRBV24-1 and TRBJ2-5; 7 positions match TRBD1. V gave up 7 bases and J gave up 13 bases; unmatched junction bases: 11. The CDR3 is 12 residues long. From germline, CDR1 is KGHDR and CDR2 SFDVKD. CDR3: CATSGMGDSWYF. In DNA, the CDR3 is TGTGCCACCAGCGGTATGGGGGACAGCTGGTACTTC.

The chain joins TRBV3-1 (or the pseudogene TRBV3-2) to TRBJ2-1; TRBD2 agrees at 10 bases. The CDR3 totals 18 residues. Losses at the gene ends were 0 bases for V and 6 bases for J; bases not matched to a gene: 11. The germline gives CDR1 LGHDT, CDR2 YNNKEL (reference sequence). The CDR3 spells CASSQDTLAGDNINEQFF. CDR3 nucleotide sequence: TGTGCCAGCAGCCAAGATACGCTAGCGGGGGACAATATCAATGAGCAGTTCTTC.

This clone was seen just once. This chain connects TRBV2 to TRBJ2-2, with a possible D match to TRBD1 (5 bases). The CDR3 consists of 15 residues. V was trimmed by 4 bases and J by 0 bases, leaving 9 bases between them. Germline lookup yields CDR1 SNHLY and CDR2 FYNNEI. The CDR3 DNA reads as TGTGCCAGCAGTGGGACACCTACGAACACCGGGGAGCTGTTTTTT. This sequence encodes CASSGTPTNTGELFF.

The chain carries TRBV25-1 and TRBJ2-2; no definite D call. CDR3 size: 13 residues. Germline CDR1 reads MGHDK; CDR2 reads SYGVNS. V shed 1 base and J shed 7 bases, with 7 bases lying between them. The CDR3 sequence: CASSESRFGELFF. The CDR3 DNA reads TGTGCCAGCAGTGAATCTCGTTTCGGGGAGCTGTTTTTT. Filled out from reference TRBV25-1 and TRBJ2-2, the complete variable domain reads EADIYQTPRYLVIGTGKKITLECSQTMGHDKMYWYQQDPGMELHLIHYSYGVNSTEKGDLSSESTVSRIRTEHFPLTLESARPSHTSQYLCASSESRFGELFFGEGSRLTVL.

The rearrangement joins TRBV5-5 to TRBJ1-2; TRBD1 agrees at 10 bases. This CDR3 has 15 amino acids. CDR1 is SGHKS, CDR2 YYEKEE, per germline (reference sequence). V dropped 3 bases and J dropped 2; count of bases not matched to a gene: 4. CDR3 amino acids: CASSWKTGGNYGYTF. The CDR3 bases are TGTGCCAGCAGCTGGAAGACAGGGGGCAACTATGGCTACACCTTC.

V usage is TRBV15 and J usage is TRBJ1-2, with 7 bases lining up with TRBD1. CDR1 LNHNV and CDR2 YYDKDF come from the germline V gene (reference sequence). The CDR3 loop spans 15 amino acids. The V gene end was trimmed by 1 base and the J gene end by 5 bases; junction bases not matched to a gene: 7. CDR3 in amino acids: CATSRVQGGFYGYTF. The CDR3 bases are TGTGCCACCAGCAGAGTTCAGGGGGGTTTTTATGGCTACACCTTC.

CDR3 amino acids: CASSQNTQGSRQGGYTF. CDR3 in DNA: TGCGCCAGCAGCCAGAATACTCAGGGATCCCGGCAGGGTGGCTACACCTTC. This chain links TRBV4-1 with TRBJ1-2, with D perhaps TRBD1 (5 bases). CDR1 and CDR2 (germline): MGHRA, YSYEKL. The V gene lost 3 bases and the J gene lost 7 bases, with 24 bases spanning the gap. The CDR3 has 17 residues.

The chain uses TRBV6-5 and TRBJ1-6, with 7 bases aligning to TRBD1. Trimming cost V 5 bases and J 7 bases; bases outside gene matches: 2. CDR3 size: 13 residues. CDR1 MNHEY and CDR2 SVGAGI come from the germline V gene. The CDR3 protein is CASSTQGNSPLHF. CDR3 nucleotides: TGTGCCAGCAGTACACAGGGGAATTCACCCCTCCACTTT.

The chain employs TRBV19 and TRBJ1-5; 10 nucleotides line up with TRBD1. The V gene's germline CDR1 is LNHDA and CDR2 SQIVND (reference sequence). The CDR3 has 14 residues. With 11 bases clipped from V and 6 bases from J, the junction kept 10 bases outside the gene matches. The DNA for the CDR3 is TGTGCCTCTACGGACAGGGGGAACGGTCAGCCCCAGCATTTT. Protein: CASTDRGNGQPQHF.

This clone appeared once. The chain combines TRBV6-2 or TRBV6-3 with TRBJ2-1, with TRBD1 matching 7 bases. The CDR3 extends over 11 amino acids. The germline gives CDR1 MNHEY, CDR2 SVGEGT. V dropped 5 bases and J dropped 11; count of bases not matched to a gene: 3. In DNA, the CDR3 is TGTGCCAGCAGTGGACAGGTCCAGCAGTTCTTC. This translates into CASSGQVQQFF.

The V call is TRBV3-1 (or the pseudogene TRBV3-2), the J call TRBJ2-5; either TRBD1 or TRBD2 may supply D (5 bases each). CDR1 and CDR2 (germline): LGHDT, YNNKEL (reference sequence). The CDR3 spans 15 residues. The V end was cut by 3 bases, the J end by 7 bases, with 18 bases between. The CDR3: CASSHLGTTLGTQYF. As DNA, the CDR3 is TGTGCCAGCAGCCACCTAGGGACCACCTTGGGGACCCAGTACTTC.

In nucleotides, the CDR3 is TGTGCCAGCAGTGAATCCATAGGGAATATCGGAAACACCATATATTTT. Translated, it gives CASSESIGNIGNTIYF. The chain joins TRBV25-1 to TRBJ1-3; no clear D gene. Germline V gene sequence: CDR1 MGHDK, CDR2 SYGVNS. This CDR3 has 16 amino acids. The germline V and J ends were trimmed by 1 base and 4 bases, with 14 bases remaining between them.

The chain is built from TRBV11-2 and TRBJ2-1; 9 positions agree with TRBD2. This CDR3 contains 16 residues. CDR1 is SGHAT, CDR2 FQNNGV, per germline. Trimming took 1 base from V and 6 from J; bases not matched to a gene: 7. DNA for the CDR3: TGTGCCAGCAGCTTAGGGCGGGGGGGCCAGCTCAATGAGCAGTTCTTC. It yields the protein CASSLGRGGQLNEQFF.

V is TRBV2 and J is TRBJ2-7; 8 bases agree with TRBD1. Germline-derived CDR1 and CDR2 are SNHLY and FYNNEI. With V trimmed by 7 bases and J by 3 bases, 8 bases remained unmatched. This CDR3 comprises 14 residues. The CDR3 sequence is CASTEDRALYEQYF. The DNA of the CDR3 is TGTGCCAGCACCGAGGACAGGGCTCTCTACGAGCAGTACTTC.

V is TRBV4-1 and J is TRBJ2-7, with 15 bases lining up with TRBD2. Germline V lookup: CDR1 MGHRA, CDR2 YSYEKL. Unmatched junction bases numbered 6, after V lost 2 bases and J lost 4 bases. This CDR3 has 17 amino acids. The CDR3 here is CASSQRPGLAGGYEQYF. CDR3 coding DNA: TGCGCCAGCAGCCAACGGCCGGGACTAGCGGGAGGATACGAGCAGTACTTC.

The chain joins TRBV7-2 to TRBJ2-3; 11 nucleotides line up with TRBD1. The trim removed 6 bases at V and 5 bases at J, leaving 13 bases unmatched. CDR1 and CDR2 from the germline V gene are SGHTA and FQGNSA. CDR3 length equals 17 residues. CDR3: CASSPVGTGGERDTQYF. For the CDR3, the DNA is TGTGCCAGCAGTCCCGTCGGGACAGGGGGGGAAAGAGATACGCAGTATTTT.

The genes are TRBV20-1 and TRBJ2-6; no reliable D call. Trimming stripped 3 bases from V and 0 bases from J, with 18 bases between. The CDR3 length is 18 residues. Looked up from germline, CDR1 is DFQATT and CDR2 is SNEGSKA (reference sequence). The CDR3 nucleotides read TGCAGTGCTAGTCCGAGTCGGCCTCCTGACTCTGGGGCCAACGTCCTGACTTTC. Protein product: CSASPSRPPDSGANVLTF.

This sequence joins TRBV6-5 and TRBJ1-5, with D perhaps TRBD1 (5 bases). The germline V and J ends were trimmed by 4 bases and 2 bases, with 15 bases remaining between them. CDR1 and CDR2 (germline): MNHEY, SVGAGI. This CDR3 comprises 16 residues. In DNA, the CDR3 is TGTGCCAGCAGTTCCGCCCAGGGATGGCGCAATCAGCCCCAGCATTTT. This gives the protein CASSSAQGWRNQPQHF.